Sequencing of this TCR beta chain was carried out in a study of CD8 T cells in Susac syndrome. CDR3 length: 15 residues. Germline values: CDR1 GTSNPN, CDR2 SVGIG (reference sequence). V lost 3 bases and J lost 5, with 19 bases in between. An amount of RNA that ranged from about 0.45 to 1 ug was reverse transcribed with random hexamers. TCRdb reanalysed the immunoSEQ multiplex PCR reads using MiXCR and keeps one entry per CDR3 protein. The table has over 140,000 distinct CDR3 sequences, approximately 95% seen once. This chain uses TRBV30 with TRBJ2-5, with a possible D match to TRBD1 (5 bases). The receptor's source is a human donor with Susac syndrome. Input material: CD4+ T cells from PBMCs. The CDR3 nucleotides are TGTGCCTGGAGGCCCCCGCAGGGTAGTTGGGAGACCCAGTACTTC. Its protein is CAWRPPQGSWETQYF.